This T cell receptor beta chain was observed in a study of T cells after yellow fever vaccination. Study-wide results and caveats: A minor fraction of clonotypes spanned both CD4 and CD8 compartments. Abundant clonotypes from the bulk population could get into FACS-sorted repertoires as contaminants. Once the booster was given, most primary-vaccination clones reappeared, at approximately 97% for CD4 and over 70% for CD8.

This clonotype was seen many times. Its specificity is not known. J was trimmed by 6 bases and V by 0 bases; bases with no gene match: 3. The CDR3 sequence is 13 residues long. The germline gives CDR1 GTSNPN, CDR2 SVGIG (reference sequence). They built TCR cDNA with 5'RACE template switching, a step that put in a universal primer site and UMIs. TCRdb reprocessed the 5' RACE reads via MiXCR and lists one record per CDR3 protein. The top ten hold 0.55% to 0.9% of the sample, which has more than 120,000 distinct CDR3 sequences, roughly 8% seen once. Sequencing used CD4+ T cells sorted from PBMCs, obtained 5 days after the yellow fever booster vaccination. V gene TRBV30 combines with J gene TRBJ2-7; 9 positions agree with TRBD2. This clonotype was obtained from a man in his thirties or forties who received the YFV17D yellow fever vaccine. The CDR3 loop is CAWSVVSGGEQYF. The CDR3 DNA follows: TGTGCCTGGAGTGTTGTTAGCGGGGGCGAGCAGTACTTC.